This is a list of T cell receptor beta chains from one sample in a study of OX40 agonist ivuxolimab in advanced cancers. Repertoires were generated with immunoSEQ multiplex PCR, while TCRdb's copy carries only in-frame clones and drops some. The data show tens of thousands of clones, around 80% seen once. Material: CD4+ or CD8+ T cells sorted from blood, obtained in a trial of the OX40 agonist ivuxolimab. The receptors here all came from an adult with an advanced solid tumor such as melanoma, head and neck, liver or kidney cancer. Both conserved end residues are part of each CDR3. The D gene is left open where the match is weak. Not every row has a clone size; where given, it reads once, few, many or a size class.

clone size,D gene,J gene,V gene,CDR3 DNA,CDR3 protein
few,-,TRBJ1-1,TRBV7-2,TGTGCCAGCAGCTTAGATGACGGCAGGCGGAACACTGAAGCTTTCTTT,CASSLDDGRRNTEAFF
-,-,TRBJ1-1,TRBV18,TGTGCCAGCTCACCAAAGTTCGGAGGGGGAACTGAAGCTTTCTTT,CASSPKFGGGTEAFF
-,-,TRBJ2-1,TRBV13,TGTGCCAGCAGCTTACTGGCCAATGAGCAGTTCTTC,CASSLLANEQFF
-,-,TRBJ1-5,TRBV6-1,TGTGCCAGCAGTGAAACGGGACGGATCGAGCCCCAGCATTTT,CASSETGRIEPQHF
-,-,TRBJ1-1,TRBV7-9,TGTGCCAGCAGCCCTGGTTACACTGAAGCTTTCTTT,CASSPGYTEAFF
-,TRBD1,TRBJ2-5,TRBV5-1,TGCGCCAGCAGTACGACAGGGTCGGAAGGGACCCAGTACTTC,CASSTTGSEGTQYF
-,-,TRBJ1-6,TRBV6-5,TGTGCCAGCAGTTACTGGGTGGGGGCGCAGACACCCCTCCACTTT,CASSYWVGAQTPLHF
-,TRBD2,TRBJ2-2,TRBV5-1,TGCGCCAGCACCCGGGAGGGTCCGAACACCGGGGAGCTGTTTTTT,CASTREGPNTGELFF
-,TRBD1,TRBJ1-2,TRBV19,TGTGCCAGTAGTCCAGGGGGAGCTGGCTACACCTTC,CASSPGGAGYTF
-,-,TRBJ1-1,TRBV7-9,TGTGCCAGCAGCCCCGGGACACCCGTATTCTTT,CASSPGTPVFF
-,-,TRBJ1-1,TRBV7-9,TGTGCCAGCAGCCCCACTGGAAACAGTGAAGCTTTCTTT,CASSPTGNSEAFF
once,-,TRBJ2-1,TRBV19,TGTGCCAGTAGCAGAGGGGGATCGGCTATCGATGAGCAGTTCTTC,CASSRGGSAIDEQFF
-,-,TRBJ1-1,TRBV11-3,TGTGCCAGCAGCCGCGGGAGTGGCACTGAAGCTTTCTTT,CASSRGSGTEAFF
-,-,TRBJ1-3,TRBV7-2,TGTGCCAGCAGCTTATTACCGGGACTGCTCTCTGGAAACACCATATATTTT,CASSLLPGLLSGNTIYF
-,-,TRBJ2-7,TRBV7-2,TGTGCCAGCAGTCCAGGGTACGAGCAGTACTTC,CASSPGYEQYF
-,-,TRBJ1-2,TRBV7-2,TGTGCCAGCAGCTTAAGCAACTATGGCTACACCTTC,CASSLSNYGYTF
-,-,TRBJ2-3,TRBV7-2,TGTGCCAGCAGCTTAGGGGTCCCTGCACAGGAATTT,CASSLGVPAQEF
-,TRBD2,TRBJ2-3,TRBV5-5,TGTGCCAGCAGCCCGCGGGGGGGCCTCAGCACAGATACGCAGTATTTT,CASSPRGGLSTDTQYF
-,-,TRBJ2-5,TRBV5-4,TGTGCCAGCAGCCCAAACTCAGGGCCGCAAGAGACCCAGTACTTC,CASSPNSGPQETQYF
-,TRBD1,TRBJ1-4,TRBV6-4,TGTGCCAGCAGTGAAAGGGACAGGGGGCGCGGTGAAAAACTGTTTTTT,CASSERDRGRGEKLFF
-,-,TRBJ2-7,TRBV5-6,TGTGCCAGCAGCCGCAGTGTTGGTGGCTACGAGCAGTACTTC,CASSRSVGGYEQYF
-,-,TRBJ2-1,TRBV7-2,TGTGCCAGCAGCTTAGTATCGGGACATTACAATGAGCAGTTCTTC,CASSLVSGHYNEQFF
-,-,TRBJ2-5,TRBV18,TGTGCCAGCTCCACGTACCAAGAGACCCAGTACTTC,CASSTYQETQYF
-,-,TRBJ1-2,TRBV6-6,TGTGCCAGCAGTTACCCTACAGGGAACGGCTACACCTTC,CASSYPTGNGYTF
-,-,TRBJ1-6,TRBV6-5,TGTGCCCCAAGGAGAATGGGCTCCTATAATTCACCCCTCCACTTT,CAPRRMGSYNSPLHF
-,-,TRBJ2-2,TRBV15,TGTGCCACCAGCAGAGAGCTCTTGAACACCGGGGAGCTGTTTTTT,CATSRELLNTGELFF
-,-,TRBJ1-3,TRBV10-3,TGTGCCATCAGGTCCGATGACTCTGGAAACACCATATATTTT,CAIRSDDSGNTIYF
once,TRBD2,TRBJ2-3,TRBV28,TGTGCCAGCAGTTTAGGGCTATCTAGCGGGGCCACAGATACGCAGTATTTT,CASSLGLSSGATDTQYF
-,TRBD1,TRBJ2-1,TRBV5-4,TGTGCCAGCAGCCCCCGGGACAGGGGCTACAATGAGCAGTTCTTC,CASSPRDRGYNEQFF
few,-,TRBJ1-4,TRBV4-3,TGCGCCAGCAGCCAAGAGGTAGGAGGGCCCGTGGAACTGTTTTTT,CASSQEVGGPVELFF
-,TRBD1,TRBJ1-3,TRBV6-1,TGTGCCAGCCGGGGACAGGGGAGAAACACCATATATTTT,CASRGQGRNTIYF
-,-,TRBJ2-7,TRBV11-2,TGTGCCAGCAGCTCCGGGACGCACTCCTACGAGCAGTACTTC,CASSSGTHSYEQYF
-,TRBD2,TRBJ2-3,TRBV9,TGTGCCAGCAGCGCGGTCGGTAGCGGGGGGACAGATACGCAGTATTTT,CASSAVGSGGTDTQYF
-,TRBD1,TRBJ1-2,TRBV6-1,TGTGCCAGCAGGGACAGACAGGGGAAGCCTGGCTACACCTTC,CASRDRQGKPGYTF
-,TRBD1,TRBJ2-2,TRBV9,TGTGCCAGCAGACGGGACAGGGGGTCCGGGGAGCTGTTTTTT,CASRRDRGSGELFF
-,TRBD1,TRBJ1-5,TRBV19,TGTGCCAGTCAGGACCAGGGGGTTCGAAGCAATCAGCCCCAGCATTTT,CASQDQGVRSNQPQHF
-,-,TRBJ2-2,TRBV11-1,TGTGCCAGCAGCTACCATTGGGCGAACGGGGAGCTGTTTTTT,CASSYHWANGELFF
-,-,TRBJ1-1,TRBV7-2,TGTGCCAGCAAATCGGGTGGCTCTGAAGCTTTCTTT,CASKSGGSEAFF
few,TRBD1,TRBJ1-2,TRBV19,TGTGCCAGTAGTATAGTTTCTGCAGGGGGCGCTTATGGCTACACCTTC,CASSIVSAGGAYGYTF
many,-,TRBJ2-2,TRBV6-1,TGTGCCAGCAGTCTGTGGACCGGGGAGCTGTTTTTT,CASSLWTGELFF
-,-,TRBJ2-1,TRBV15,TGTGCCACCAGCACTGGACAGAGCTCCTACAATGAGCAGTTCTTC,CATSTGQSSYNEQFF
-,-,TRBJ2-7,TRBV5-4,TGTGCCAGCAGCGGGGGACCGGGCCCCTACGAGCAGTACTTC,CASSGGPGPYEQYF
-,-,TRBJ2-2,TRBV5-1,TGCGCCAGCAGCTTGGTTCCAGGCAACACCGGGGAGCTGTTTTTT,CASSLVPGNTGELFF
-,TRBD1,TRBJ1-1,TRBV4-2,TGTGCCAGCAGCCGGGACAGGAGGGAAGCTTTCTTT,CASSRDRREAFF
-,-,TRBJ1-5,TRBV12-2,TGTGCAAGTCGCACCCCAGGGGACGGCAATCAGCCCCAGCATTTT,CASRTPGDGNQPQHF
-,-,TRBJ1-5,TRBV12-5,TGTGCTAGTGGTCTTTATTCAGGTTCCCTCCAGCCCCAGCATTTT,CASGLYSGSLQPQHF
-,-,TRBJ2-3,TRBV4-1,TGCGCCAGCAGCCAAGAGGGGGGGCCAGGGCTTAGCACAGATACGCAGTATTTT,CASSQEGGPGLSTDTQYF
-,-,TRBJ1-2,TRBV5-4,TGTGCCAGCAGCCACGACAGGTTGTATGGCTACACCTTC,CASSHDRLYGYTF
-,TRBD1,TRBJ1-1,TRBV7-2,TGTGCCAGCAGCTTTCAAAGCGGGACAGCGAACACTGAAGCTTTCTTT,CASSFQSGTANTEAFF
-,TRBD2,TRBJ2-1,TRBV12-5,TGTGCTAGTGACGAGGGAGGGACCTACAATGAGCAGTTCTTC,CASDEGGTYNEQFF
-,TRBD1,TRBJ1-1,TRBV6-5,TGTGCCAGCTTCCCGACAGGGGCCACTGAAGCTTTCTTT,CASFPTGATEAFF
-,TRBD1,TRBJ1-4,TRBV4-3,TGCGCCAGCAGCCAAGGGGTCAGGGGGGTGGGGGAAAAACTGTTTTTT,CASSQGVRGVGEKLFF
-,-,TRBJ2-3,TRBV18,TGTGCCAGCTCACCAGGACTCACAGATACGCAGTATTTT,CASSPGLTDTQYF